This T cell receptor beta chain is drawn from a study of blood T cell repertoires in COVID-19. Overall study context: Samples taken during acute and convalescent COVID-19 were collected in the United States, Italy and Spain. PBMCs, B-cell-depleted T cells, or T cells were the source of the cDNA or gDNA that made up the material.

The V and J ends lost 3 bases and 0 bases, in that order; junction bases with no gene match: 12. In germline, CDR1 is SGHNT, CDR2 YYREEE (reference sequence). This CDR3 is 17 amino acids long. Original processing notes: Cell counts per sample came from amplifying reference gene primers. Here immunoSEQ multiplex PCR was the method, and the copy in TCRdb shows in-frame clones only, minus some. V and J calls plus clone size are reproduced from that table; the DNA served to infer D and trimming. The table lists 45,000 or so clones, 85% to 90% of them singletons. V usage is TRBV5-4 and J usage is TRBJ2-7; TRBD1 agrees at 7 bases. The sequence was collected from a human donor in a cohort sampled during active COVID-19. The sample comprised peripheral blood. CDR3 amino acids: CASSWITGTVNSYEQYF. DNA of the CDR3: TGTGCCAGCAGCTGGATTACCGGGACAGTGAACTCCTACGAGCAGTACTTC.